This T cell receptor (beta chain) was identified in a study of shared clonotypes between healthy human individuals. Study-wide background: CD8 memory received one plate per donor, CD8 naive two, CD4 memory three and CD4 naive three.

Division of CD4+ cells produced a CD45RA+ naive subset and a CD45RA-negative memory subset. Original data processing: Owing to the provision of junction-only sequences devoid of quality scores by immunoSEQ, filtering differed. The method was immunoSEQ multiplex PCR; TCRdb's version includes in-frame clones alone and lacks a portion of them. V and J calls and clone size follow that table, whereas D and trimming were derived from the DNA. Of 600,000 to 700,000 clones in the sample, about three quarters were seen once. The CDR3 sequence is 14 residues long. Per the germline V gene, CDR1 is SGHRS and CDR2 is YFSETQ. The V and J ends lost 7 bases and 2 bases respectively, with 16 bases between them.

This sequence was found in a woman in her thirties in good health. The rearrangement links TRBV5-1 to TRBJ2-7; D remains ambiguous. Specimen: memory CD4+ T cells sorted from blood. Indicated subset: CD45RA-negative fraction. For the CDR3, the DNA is TGCGCCAGCGCATCGACGGGTCCGCCCTACGAGCAGTACTTC. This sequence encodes CASASTGPPYEQYF.